A single sample is the source of the 14 T cell receptor beta chains below, sequenced in a study of control samples from healthy donors and cancer patients. Repertoires were generated with immunoSEQ multiplex PCR, while TCRdb's copy carries only in-frame clones and drops some. The table lists over 100,000 clones, around nine tenths of them singletons. The sequenced sample consisted of blood. Receptors originate from a woman aged 50 to 65 in good health.

The chain is built from TRBV3-1 (or the pseudogene TRBV3-2) and TRBJ2-1; D remains unclear. Trimming took off 4 bases at V and 4 bases at J, with 23 bases between the two ends. This CDR3 is 18 amino acids long. Germline V gene data show CDR1 as LGHDT and CDR2 as YNNKEL (reference sequence). CDR3 sequence (DNA): TGTGCCAGCAGCCCCCGGGTCGGAACGGTAAACCTGTACAATGAGCAGTTCTTC. Translating it yields CASSPRVGTVNLYNEQFF.

V gene TRBV9 combines with J gene TRBJ2-7; D may be TRBD2 (6 bases). Germline assignment: CDR1 SGDLS and CDR2 YYNGEE. Trimming removed 4 bases from V and 2 bases from J, with 13 bases in between. The CDR3 covers 14 residues. CDR3 sequence reads: CASSPRGGTYEQYV. DNA for the CDR3: TGTGCCAGCAGCCCGCGGGGCGGCACCTACGAGCAGTACGTC.

V and J are TRBV24-1 and TRBJ1-5; no clear D. The germline CDR1 and CDR2 sequences are KGHDR and SFDVKD. Deletions cut 4 bases from V and 4 bases from J, with 4 bases between. The CDR3 sequence is 12 residues long. The DNA of the CDR3 is TGTGCCACCAGTGACTCGAATCAGCCCCAGCATTTT. It yields the protein CATSDSNQPQHF.

J is TRBJ1-1 and V is TRBV9, with unresolved D. Germline CDR1 and CDR2: SGDLS and YYNGEE. Trimming left V 0 bases short and J 9 bases short, with 12 bases between. The CDR3 is 13 residues long. The CDR3 spells CASSVEAGAQAFF. CDR3 sequence (DNA): TGTGCCAGCAGCGTAGAGGCCGGAGCCCAAGCTTTCTTT. Drawing the rest from reference TRBV9 and TRBJ1-1, the complete variable domain is DSGVTQTPKHLITATGQRVTLRCSPRSGDLSVYWYQQSLDQGLQFLIQYYNGEERAKGNILERFSAQQFPDLHSELNLSSLELGDSALYFCASSVEAGAQAFFGQGTRLTVV.

In its sample, this clone was seen a few times. The rearrangement links TRBV5-8 to TRBJ2-1; D gene uncertain. V gave up 4 bases and J gave up 2 bases, with 13 bases separating them. The germline V gene encodes CDR1 SGHTS and CDR2 YDEGEE. The length of the CDR3 is 15 residues. CDR3 loop: CASSRTGDPYNEQFF. CDR3 bases: TGTGCCAGCAGCCGAACCGGAGACCCCTACAATGAGCAGTTCTTC. Based on the CDR3 plus reference TRBV5-8 and TRBJ2-1, the full variable domain is EAGVTQSPTHLIKTRGQQATLRCSPISGHTSVYWYQQALGLGLQFLLWYDEGEERNRGNFPPRFSGRQFPNYSSELNVNALELEDSALYLCASSRTGDPYNEQFFGPGTRLTVL.

V usage is TRBV9 and J usage is TRBJ2-5, with D possibly matching TRBD2 (5 bases). Germline V gives CDR1 SGDLS, CDR2 YYNGEE. V was trimmed by 0 bases and J by 1 base, leaving 16 bases between them. This CDR3 region has 17 residues. CDR3 residues: CASSVAPSTRAQETQYF. DNA for the CDR3: TGTGCCAGCAGCGTAGCGCCCTCTACGCGGGCCCAAGAGACCCAGTACTTC.

This sequence joins TRBV29-1 and TRBJ1-2; D gene ambiguous. This CDR3 is 12 amino acids long. The germline V gene has CDR1 SQVTM and CDR2 ANQGSEA. Trimming took off 1 base at V and 8 bases at J, with 11 bases between the two ends. The CDR3 nucleotides read TGCAGCGTTGAAGGGCAGGCCCCAGGCTACACCTTC. Protein sequence: CSVEGQAPGYTF.

The chain couples TRBV9 to TRBJ2-5; TRBD1 is a possible D gene (6 bases). The CDR3 sequence is 12 residues long. The V and J ends lost 4 bases and 5 bases respectively, with 9 bases between them. Per the germline V gene, CDR1 is SGDLS and CDR2 is YYNGEE. CDR3 amino acids: CASSPRGETQYF. The CDR3, as DNA: TGTGCCAGCAGCCCAAGGGGGGAGACCCAGTACTTC.

The chain employs TRBV6-1 and TRBJ1-4; no reliable D call. Trimming took off 3 bases at V and 0 bases at J, with 5 bases between the two ends. This CDR3 comprises 14 residues. Germline V gene lookup returns CDR1 MNHNS and CDR2 SASEGT. CDR3 coding DNA: TGTGCCAGCAGTGAGGGGTCAACTAATGAAAAACTGTTTTTT. Protein product: CASSEGSTNEKLFF.

The rearrangement links TRBV6-2 or TRBV6-3 to TRBJ2-5; TRBD2 agrees at 13 bases. CDR3 length: 15 amino acids. J lost 6 bases, V lost 5 bases, and 6 bases had no gene match. Germline CDR1 is MNHEY and CDR2 is SVGEGT. The CDR3 region is CASSRTSGSIKTQYF. CDR3 DNA sequence: TGTGCCAGCAGTCGGACTAGCGGGAGTATCAAGACCCAGTACTTC.

This sequence joins TRBV30 and TRBJ1-5, with D hard to call. Looked up from germline, CDR1 is GTSNPN and CDR2 is SVGIG (reference sequence). Trimming shortened V by 0 bases and J by 7 bases, and 10 bases separated the two germline ends. This CDR3 comprises 13 residues. CDR3 bases: TGTGCCTGGAGTGTAGCGGATGCCCAGCCCCAGCATTTT. As protein: CAWSVADAQPQHF.

The chain combines TRBV9 with TRBJ2-3; D gene ambiguous. Trimming removed 4 bases from V and 2 bases from J, with 8 bases in between. Germline-derived CDR1 and CDR2 are SGDLS and YYNGEE. There are 13 residues in the CDR3. DNA of the CDR3: TGTGCCAGCAGCCATGCCTCCACAGATACGCAGTATTTT. Its translation: CASSHASTDTQYF.

The CDR3 DNA sequence: TGTGCCAGCAGCTGGTACCTAGCGGGAGCTAGTGAGCAGTTCTTC. It yields the protein CASSWYLAGASEQFF. This sequence joins TRBV5-4 and TRBJ2-1, with 10 nucleotides matching TRBD2. Germline lookup yields CDR1 SGHNT and CDR2 YYREEE (reference sequence). Trimming removed 3 bases from V and 9 bases from J; junction bases left unmatched: 9. The CDR3 extends over 15 amino acids. The whole variable domain, remainder taken from reference TRBV5-4 and TRBJ2-1, is ETGVTQSPTHLIKTRGQQVTLRCSSQSGHNTVSWYQQALGQGPQFIFQYYREEENGRGNFPPRFSGLQFPNYSSELNVNALELDDSALYLCASSWYLAGASEQFFGPGTRLTVL.

This clone was counted a few times. J is TRBJ1-5 and V is TRBV5-6; a possible D gene is TRBD1 (5 bases). With 4 bases removed from V and 5 bases from J, the gap between germline ends came to 13 bases. Germline-derived CDR1 and CDR2 are SGHDT and YYEEEE. The CDR3 is 14 amino acids. The CDR3 loop reads CASSLFRGDQPQHF. CDR3 nucleotide sequence: TGTGCCAGCAGCCTGTTTAGGGGAGATCAGCCCCAGCATTTT.